Detailed here is one TCR beta chain. Its antigen is undetermined. The template for TCR beta VDJ and CDR3 sequence profiling was genomic DNA. Each CDR3 protein is one row after TCRdb ran MiXCR on the reads. This table holds around 200,000 distinct CDR3 sequences, about half found once. This sample was taken from a study of CD8+CD57+ T cells in acquired aplastic anemia. Background on the study: The study obtained an average of about 3.4 ug of DNA from sorted CD4+ and CD8+ cells. Sequencing produced an average of around 11 million reads per healthy donor for CD4+ cells. Study-wide results and limits: Between patients and controls, around 31 CD8+ CDR3 sequences were found in common.

The CDR3 has 15 amino acids. Trimming pared 4 bases from V and 7 bases from J, leaving 15 bases between. CDR1 is SGHRS and CDR2 is YFSETQ in the germline V gene. J is TRBJ1-6 and V is TRBV5-1, with TRBD1 as a possible D gene (5 bases). The TCR was taken from a human donor in good health, serving as a control. The sample comprised sorted CD4+, CD8+, or CD8+CD57+ T cells (not recorded which) from PBMCs. This CDR3 reads CASSQTQVRNSPLHF. DNA for the CDR3: TGCGCCAGCAGCCAAACACAGGTCCGGAATTCACCCCTCCACTTT.